This entry lists 21 T cell receptor beta chains sequenced from one sample in a study of T cells in Graves' hyperthyroidism and ophthalmopathy. TCR beta CDR3 regions were amplified from RNA transcripts. HTBI primers were the set used in a first-round RT-PCR of the TCR CDR3. TCRdb called the multiplex PCR reads again in MiXCR, with one record for every CDR3 protein. The sample consists of 350,000 to 450,000 distinct CDR3 sequences, about a sixth of them appearing once. The sequenced sample was blood. The receptors derive from a woman in her thirties with Graves' hyperthyroidism that later progressed to Graves' ophthalmopathy.

The V gene is TRBV12-3 or TRBV12-4, the J gene TRBJ1-3; D is ambiguous. V was clipped by 5 bases and J by 0 bases, with 8 bases between them. This CDR3 comprises 14 residues. CDR3 bases: TGTGCCAGCAGTATGACACCCTCTGGAAACACCATATATTTT. This codes for CASSMTPSGNTIYF.

This chain links TRBV19 with TRBJ1-4; D is unresolved. V lost 7 bases to trimming and J lost 5 bases, with 11 bases between them. CDR1 is LNHDA and CDR2 is SQIVND in the germline V gene (reference sequence). The CDR3 runs to 13 residues. The CDR3 loop reads CASKKESNEKLFF. The CDR3 nucleotides are TGTGCCAGTAAGAAAGAATCGAATGAAAAACTGTTTTTT. The full variable domain, in which reference TRBV19 and TRBJ1-4 provide the parts outside the CDR3, is DGGITQSPKYLFRKEGQNVTLSCEQNLNHDAMYWYRQDPGQGLRLIYYSQIVNDFQKGDIAEGYSVSREKKESFPLTVTSAQKNPTAFYLCASKKESNEKLFFGSGTQLSVL.

This clonotype occurred many times. V gene TRBV3-1 combines with J gene TRBJ2-6; D remains unclear. The CDR3 runs 16 residues. The V and J ends lost 0 bases and 0 bases respectively, with 6 bases between them. Germline CDR1 and CDR2: LGHDT and YNNKEL (reference sequence). The CDR3 is CASSQERYSGANVLTF. The CDR3 nucleotides are TGTGCCAGCAGCCAAGAAAGGTACTCTGGGGCCAACGTCCTGACTTTC.

The rearrangement joins TRBV4-2 to TRBJ2-2, with D perhaps assigned TRBD1 or TRBD2 (5 bases each). Trimming stripped 0 bases from V and 8 bases from J, with 16 bases between. The germline gives CDR1 LGHNA, CDR2 YNFKEQ. The length of the CDR3 is 16 residues. The CDR3 nucleotides read TGTGCCAGCAGCCAAGAAAGGGGCGGGCGTACGGGGGAGCTGTTTTTT. This encodes CASSQERGGRTGELFF.

This clonotype was seen at least ten times. This sequence joins TRBV28 and TRBJ1-1; D is ambiguous. Germline assignment: CDR1 MDHEN and CDR2 SYDVKM. V lost 6 bases and J 0 bases, leaving 8 bases between the germline ends. The CDR3 runs to 13 residues. CDR3 in amino acids: CASSPIMNTEAFF. The CDR3 nucleotides read TGTGCCAGCAGCCCAATCATGAACACTGAAGCTTTCTTT.

This clonotype was counted many times. The chain couples TRBV27 to TRBJ2-1, with TRBD1 matching over 7 bases. The CDR3 extends over 18 amino acids. Unmatched junction bases numbered 12, after V lost 3 bases and J lost 1 base. Germline V CDR1 and CDR2: MNHEY, SMNVEV (reference sequence). The CDR3 nucleotides are TGTGCCAGCAGTTTGGAGTCCGGGACAGAATTTTCCTACAATGAGCAGTTCTTC. It translates to CASSLESGTEFSYNEQFF.

This clonotype was counted ten times or more. This chain joins TRBV28 and TRBJ2-7; 8 bases align to TRBD1. The CDR3 has 14 amino acids. Trimming cost V 2 bases and J 3 bases; bases outside gene matches: 3. From germline, CDR1 is MDHEN and CDR2 SYDVKM. The CDR3 is CASSLAGQDYEQYF. DNA for the CDR3: TGTGCCAGCAGTTTAGCGGGACAGGACTACGAGCAGTACTTC. Looking up the rest from reference TRBV28 and TRBJ2-7 gives the full variable domain: DVKVTQSSRYLVKRTGEKVFLECVQDMDHENMFWYRQDPGLGLRLIYFSYDVKMKEKGDIPEGYSVSREKKERFSLILESASTNQTSMYLCASSLAGQDYEQYFGPGTRLTVT.

V is TRBV5-1 and J is TRBJ1-2, with D uncertain. The germline V and J ends were trimmed by 0 bases and 2 bases, with 8 bases remaining between them. The CDR3 is made up of 14 amino acids. The germline CDR1 and CDR2 sequences are SGHRS and YFSETQ. CDR3 sequence: CASSLDGQNYGYTF. Here the CDR3 DNA reads TGCGCCAGCAGCTTGGACGGGCAGAACTATGGCTACACCTTC.

The chain links TRBV10-2 to TRBJ2-2; D uncertain. The V gene lost 2 bases and the J gene lost 3 bases, with 1 base spanning the gap. This CDR3 is built from 12 residues. The germline V gene encodes CDR1 WSHSY and CDR2 SAAADI. The CDR3 loop is CASSEDTGELFF. The CDR3 DNA reads TGCGCCAGCAGTGAGGACACCGGGGAGCTGTTTTTT.

This clonotype was detected many times. The chain uses TRBV7-9 and TRBJ2-1; 9 bases align to TRBD1. This CDR3 contains 17 residues. Trimming took 3 bases from V and 4 from J; bases not matched to a gene: 10. Germline CDR1 and CDR2: SEHNR and FQNEAQ (reference sequence). The CDR3 nucleotides read TGTGCCAGCAGCTTGACTGCCGGGACAGGGATATACAATGAGCAGTTCTTC. Encoded protein: CASSLTAGTGIYNEQFF.

In DNA form, the CDR3 reads TGTGCCAGCAGTTTTACCGACGGGACTGAAGCTTTCTTT. Its protein product is CASSFTDGTEAFF. V gene TRBV12-3 or TRBV12-4 combines with J gene TRBJ1-1; unclear D gene. V shed 3 bases and J shed 5 bases, with 10 bases lying between them. The CDR3 has 13 amino acids.

The CDR3 DNA sequence: TGCGCCAGCAGCCCTGGGACAGGCCGTCGAGAGACCCAGTACTTC. Translation gives CASSPGTGRRETQYF. This rearrangement joins TRBV4-1 to TRBJ2-5, with 8 positions matching TRBD1. CDR3 size: 15 residues. The germline CDR1 and CDR2 sequences are MGHRA and YSYEKL. The V segment lost 4 bases and the J segment 4 bases; nucleotides outside the gene matches: 8.

This clonotype was observed many times. The chain is built from TRBV7-2 and TRBJ1-5; D not certain. V lost 5 bases to trimming and J lost 6 bases, with 11 bases between them. This CDR3 contains 13 residues. Germline-derived CDR1 and CDR2 are SGHTA and FQGNSA. The CDR3 nucleotides are TGTGCCAGCAGCACCTCGGACGGTCAGCCCCAGCATTTT. Encoded protein: CASSTSDGQPQHF.

V usage is TRBV2 and J usage is TRBJ1-2; 7 bases agree with TRBD1. The CDR3 covers 15 residues. Germline V gives CDR1 SNHLY, CDR2 FYNNEI. V lost 7 bases, J lost 8 bases, and 16 bases stayed unmatched. CDR3 region: CASTLWQGESGGYTF. CDR3 DNA sequence: TGTGCCAGCACCCTATGGCAGGGGGAATCGGGCGGCTACACCTTC.

This CDR3 is CASSQDVGQPQHF. The CDR3 region has the DNA TGTGCCAGCAGCCAAGACGTGGGTCAGCCCCAGCATTTT. This chain uses TRBV4-2 with TRBJ1-5, with D uncertain. The CDR3 spans 13 residues. Germline CDR1 LGHNA, CDR2 YNFKEQ. The V and J ends lost 0 bases and 6 bases respectively, with 6 bases between them.

Worth noting for this clonotype: Germline is not matched at one junction end, which may reflect a read error. The CDR3 nucleotides are TGTGCCAGCAGTGTTGGGACAGGGGACACCGAGGAGCTGTTTTTT. Protein: CASSVGTGDTEELFF. V is TRBV6-1 and J is TRBJ2-2, with 10 bases that match TRBD1. CDR1 and CDR2 from the germline V gene are MNHNS and SASEGT. CDR3 length equals 15 residues.

This clonotype came up a few times. This sequence joins TRBV7-9 and TRBJ1-3, with D possibly being TRBD1 (6 bases). The CDR3 has 20 amino acids. With 0 bases removed from V and 1 base from J, the gap between germline ends came to 22 bases. CDR1 SEHNR and CDR2 FQNEAQ come from the germline V gene (reference sequence). The CDR3 bases are TGTGCCAGCAGCTTAGCCCTAGGGGGAGTATCCGTGCCTTCTGGAAACACCATATATTTT. Protein sequence: CASSLALGGVSVPSGNTIYF.

This clonotype was detected many times. This rearrangement joins TRBV25-1 to TRBJ2-7, with D possibly matching TRBD1 (8 bases). V lost 4 bases and J lost 5, with 15 bases in between. CDR3 length equals 14 residues. Germline CDR1 and CDR2: MGHDK and SYGVNS. The CDR3 protein is CASSGRTGRDEQYF. The CDR3 DNA reads as TGTGCCAGCAGTGGACGGACAGGGAGGGACGAGCAGTACTTC.

This clonotype was observed a few times. The rearrangement joins TRBV4-1 to TRBJ2-7, with 7 positions matching TRBD1. The CDR3 is 16 residues long. Germline V gene sequence: CDR1 MGHRA, CDR2 YSYEKL. V trimming: 4 bases; J trimming: 2 bases; junction bases outside the gene matches: 11. The CDR3 is CASSPVLGQAAYEQYF. In nucleotides, the CDR3 is TGCGCCAGCAGCCCGGTACTAGGACAGGCCGCCTACGAGCAGTACTTC.

This clonotype was recorded at least ten times. The rearrangement joins TRBV12-3 or TRBV12-4 to TRBJ2-7; weak D call: TRBD2 (5 bases). Trimming took off 6 bases at V and 5 bases at J, with 32 bases between the two ends. This CDR3 region has 19 residues. CDR3 sequence reads: CASRKRPLGARGSLNEQYF. CDR3 bases: TGTGCCAGCAGAAAAAGACCCTTGGGAGCAAGAGGTTCATTAAACGAGCAGTACTTC.

The chain links TRBV7-6 to TRBJ2-7; D possibly corresponds to TRBD2 (6 bases). The length of the CDR3 is 14 residues. V lost 3 bases, J lost 4 bases, and 13 bases lay in between. Germline-derived CDR1 and CDR2 are SGHVS and FNYEAQ. CDR3 in DNA: TGTGCCAGCAGCTTGACGGAGGGGATATACGAGCAGTACTTC. The encoded protein is CASSLTEGIYEQYF.